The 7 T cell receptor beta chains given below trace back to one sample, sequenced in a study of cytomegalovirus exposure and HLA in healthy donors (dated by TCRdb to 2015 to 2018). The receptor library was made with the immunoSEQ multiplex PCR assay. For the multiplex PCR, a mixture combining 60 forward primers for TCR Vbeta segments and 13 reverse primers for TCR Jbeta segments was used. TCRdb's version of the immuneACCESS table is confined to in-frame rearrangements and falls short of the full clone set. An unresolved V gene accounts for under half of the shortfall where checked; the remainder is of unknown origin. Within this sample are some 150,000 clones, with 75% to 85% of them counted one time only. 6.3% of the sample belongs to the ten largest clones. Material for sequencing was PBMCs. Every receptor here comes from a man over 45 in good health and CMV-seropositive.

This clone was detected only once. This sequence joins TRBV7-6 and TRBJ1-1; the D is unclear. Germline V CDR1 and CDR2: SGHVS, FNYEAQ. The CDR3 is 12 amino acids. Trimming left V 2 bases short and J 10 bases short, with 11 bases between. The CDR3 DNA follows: TGTGCCAGCAGCTTACCGGCCCGGGGAGCTTTCTTT. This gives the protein CASSLPARGAFF. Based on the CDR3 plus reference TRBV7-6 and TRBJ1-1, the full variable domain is GAGVSQSPRYKVTKRGQDVALRCDPISGHVSLYWYRQALGQGPEFLTYFNYEAQQDKSGLPNDRFSAERPEGSISTLTIQRTEQRDSAMYRCASSLPARGAFFGQGTRLTVV.

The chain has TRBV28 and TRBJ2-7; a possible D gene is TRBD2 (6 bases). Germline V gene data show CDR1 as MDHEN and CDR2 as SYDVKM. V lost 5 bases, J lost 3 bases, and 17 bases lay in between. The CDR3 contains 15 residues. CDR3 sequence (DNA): TGTGCCAGCAGTAACCCGGGACTTTTTTTCTACGAGCAGTACTTC. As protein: CASSNPGLFFYEQYF.

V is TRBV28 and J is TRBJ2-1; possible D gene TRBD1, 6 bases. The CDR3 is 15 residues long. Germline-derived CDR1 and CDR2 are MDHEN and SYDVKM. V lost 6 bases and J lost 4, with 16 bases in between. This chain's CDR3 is CASSQTRTVYNEQFF. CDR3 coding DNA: TGTGCCAGCAGCCAAACCCGGACAGTTTACAATGAGCAGTTCTTC.

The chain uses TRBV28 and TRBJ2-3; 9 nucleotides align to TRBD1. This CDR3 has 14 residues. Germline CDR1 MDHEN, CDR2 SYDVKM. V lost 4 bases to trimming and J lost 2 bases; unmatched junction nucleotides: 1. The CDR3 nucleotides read TGTGCCAGCAGTTGGGACAGGGACACAGATACGCAGTATTTT. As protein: CASSWDRDTDTQYF.

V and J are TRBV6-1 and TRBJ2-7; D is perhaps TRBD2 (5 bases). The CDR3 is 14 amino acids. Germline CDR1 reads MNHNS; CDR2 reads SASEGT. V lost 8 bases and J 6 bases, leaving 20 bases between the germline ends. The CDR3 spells CASSRGEEWVEQYF. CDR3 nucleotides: TGTGCCAGCTCACGGGGAGAAGAGTGGGTCGAGCAGTACTTC.

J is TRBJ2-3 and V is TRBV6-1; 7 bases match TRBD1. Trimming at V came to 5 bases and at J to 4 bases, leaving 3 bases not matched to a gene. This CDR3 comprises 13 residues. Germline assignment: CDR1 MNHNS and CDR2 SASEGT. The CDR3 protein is CASSRDSSDTQYF. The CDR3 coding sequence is TGTGCCAGCAGTAGGGACAGCTCAGATACGCAGTATTTT.

The CDR3 protein is CASSPPVSGTDTQYF. CDR3 DNA sequence: TGTGCCAGCTCACCTCCTGTTTCGGGCACAGATACGCAGTATTTT. The chain employs TRBV18 and TRBJ2-3; no firm D call. Trimming cost V 3 bases and J 1 base, with 11 bases left between them. The CDR3 is made up of 15 amino acids. Germline lookup yields CDR1 KGHSH and CDR2 LQKENI.